One sample yielded the 29 T cell receptor beta chains listed below, sequenced in a study of Graves' ophthalmopathy and Graves' hyperthyroidism. Transcripts of RNA were the source for amplifying TCR beta CDR3 regions. HTBI primers were used in a first-round RT-PCR, which preceded a second-round multiplex PCR. TCRdb fed the multiplex PCR reads into MiXCR, producing one record per CDR3 protein. The sample lists approximately 700,000 distinct CDR3 sequences; just over 40% were seen once. Sequenced: peripheral blood. The origin of the receptors is an adult man with Graves' ophthalmopathy.

In this sample, this clonotype turned up once. The CDR3 ends on some other residue instead of the conserved phenylalanine or tryptophan, so this is likely a read error. The chain couples TRBV7-2 to TRBJ2-7, with 7 bases aligning to TRBD1. Germline V gene lookup returns CDR1 SGHTA and CDR2 FQGNSA. This CDR3 contains 12 residues. In nucleotides, the CDR3 is TGTGCTAGCAGCTTACAGGGGAACGAGCAGTACATC. This translates into CASSLQGNEQYI.

Points on this clonotype: Just one base apart from a much larger clone, this may be a read error. The chain recombines TRBV7-9 with TRBJ2-7; D ambiguous. CDR1 is SEHNR, CDR2 FQNEAQ, per germline (reference sequence). V was trimmed by 5 bases and J by 1 base, leaving 9 bases between them. This CDR3 has 13 amino acids. CDR3 region: CASSPEQSYEQYF. CDR3 bases: TGTGCCAGCAGCCCGGAGCAGTCCTACGAGCAGTACTTC.

Points on this clonotype: In this CDR3 the conserved last residue, phenylalanine or tryptophan, is missing, so a read error is likely. Because the CDR3's place on the DNA is in doubt, the DNA is left out and the CDR3 is given as listed by TCRdb. This chain links TRBV9 with TRBJ2-2. Germline-derived CDR1 and CDR2 are SGDLS and YYNGEE. Ends included, the CDR3 has 12 residues. The CDR3: CASNTNTGELGS.

This clonotype appeared many times. The chain joins TRBV29-1 to TRBJ2-7; the D gene is possibly TRBD1 (5 bases). CDR1 is SQVTM and CDR2 is ANQGSEA in the germline V gene. The CDR3 sequence is 15 residues long. V gave up 4 bases and J gave up 3 bases, with 19 bases separating them. The CDR3 nucleotides read TGCAGCGTTGCTCCGAGGTGGGGCCCCTACTACGAGCAGTACTTC. Translated, it gives CSVAPRWGPYYEQYF.

The chain links TRBV5-8 to TRBJ2-2; tentatively, D is TRBD1 (5 bases). This CDR3 has 12 residues. Germline V gene lookup returns CDR1 SGHTS and CDR2 YDEGEE. Trimming shortened V by 2 bases and J by 7 bases, and 6 bases separated the two germline ends. The CDR3 nucleotides are TGTGCCAGCAGCTTCAGGGACGGGGAGCTGTTTTTT. Protein: CASSFRDGELFF.

The gene calls are TRBV9 and TRBJ2-1, with no clear D. The V gene's germline CDR1 is SGDLS and CDR2 YYNGEE. V lost 0 bases and J 3 bases, leaving 4 bases between the germline ends. The CDR3 is made up of 13 amino acids. CDR3 amino acids: CASSVEDYNEQFF. The CDR3 bases are TGTGCCAGCAGCGTAGAGGACTACAATGAGCAGTTCTTC.

In this sample, this clonotype turned up many times. The rearrangement uses TRBV6-5 and TRBJ2-7, with D uncertain. The V end lost 5 bases, the J end lost 6 bases, and 8 bases lay between the germline ends. CDR3 size: 11 residues. From germline, CDR1 is MNHEY and CDR2 SVGAGI. CDR3 sequence reads: CASSHSSEQYF. The CDR3 coding sequence is TGTGCCAGCAGTCATAGCAGCGAGCAGTACTTC.

This rearrangement joins TRBV29-1 to TRBJ2-7; the D gene is possibly TRBD2 (6 bases). The CDR3 length is 12 residues. Germline V gene data show CDR1 as SQVTM and CDR2 as ANQGSEA. V was cut by 7 bases and J by 6 bases, with 16 bases left in between. In DNA form, the CDR3 reads TGCAGCGCAAGCTTAGCGGAGTGCGAGCAGTACTTC. The encoded protein is CSASLAECEQYF.

The chain is built from TRBV19 and TRBJ1-1; D is perhaps TRBD1 (6 bases). The CDR3 runs 14 residues. CDR1 is LNHDA and CDR2 is SQIVND in the germline V gene (reference sequence). Trimming removed 8 bases at V and 4 bases at J, with 17 bases between. DNA of the CDR3: TGTGCCAGTGGGACAAATCAACAGGGCACTGAAGCTTTCTTT. It translates to CASGTNQQGTEAFF. Together with reference TRBV19 and TRBJ1-1, the CDR3 gives the full variable domain: DGGITQSPKYLFRKEGQNVTLSCEQNLNHDAMYWYRQDPGQGLRLIYYSQIVNDFQKGDIAEGYSVSREKKESFPLTVTSAQKNPTAFYLCASGTNQQGTEAFFGQGTRLTVV.

This clonotype was seen repeatedly, ten times or more. The chain couples TRBV7-9 to TRBJ2-5, with TRBD2 identical over 7 bases. V lost 0 bases and J lost 4; bases outside the gene matches: 5. CDR1 and CDR2 (germline): SEHNR, FQNEAQ (reference sequence). The length of the CDR3 is 15 residues. The CDR3 bases are TGTGCCAGCAGCTTAGCGGGACTAACGGGAGAGACCCAGTACTTC. It is translated as CASSLAGLTGETQYF. The entire variable domain, with the rest obtained from reference TRBV7-9 and TRBJ2-5, is as follows: DTGVSQNPRHKITKRGQNVTFRCDPISEHNRLYWYRQTLGQGPEFLTYFQNEAQLEKSRLLSDRFSAERPKGSFSTLEIQRTEQGDSAMYLCASSLAGLTGETQYFGPGTRLLVL.

This clonotype was detected only once. The chain links TRBV29-1 to TRBJ2-5, with D maybe TRBD2 (6 bases). CDR1 SQVTM and CDR2 ANQGSEA come from the germline V gene. CDR3 length equals 12 residues. V dropped 6 bases and J dropped 7 bases, with 15 bases sitting between them. Here the CDR3 reads CSVAGRPGTQYF. CDR3 DNA: TGCAGCGTCGCGGGACGGCCTGGGACCCAGTACTTC. The full variable domain, completed using reference TRBV29-1 and TRBJ2-5, is SAVISQKPSRDICQRGTSLTIQCQVDSQVTMMFWYRQQPGQSLTLIATANQGSEATYESGFVIDKFPISRPNLTFSTLTVSNMSPEDSSIYLCSVAGRPGTQYFGPGTRLLVL.

This clonotype has ten or more counts. J is TRBJ1-6 and V is TRBV9; tentative D call: TRBD1 (5 bases). Per germline, CDR1 SGDLS and CDR2 YYNGEE. V lost 3 bases and J lost 6, with 7 bases in between. The CDR3 sequence is 13 residues long. In DNA, the CDR3 is TGTGCCAGCAGCGAGGGGACTAATTCACCCCTCCACTTT. Amino acid sequence: CASSEGTNSPLHF.

V usage is TRBV29-1 and J usage is TRBJ1-1, with TRBD1 identical over 10 bases. Germline loops: CDR1 SQVTM, CDR2 ANQGSEA. J lost 5 bases, V lost 8 bases, and 11 bases had no gene match. This CDR3 is 14 amino acids long. The CDR3 loop reads CSSPRDRGWTEAFF. In nucleotides, the CDR3 is TGCAGCTCACCCCGGGACAGGGGATGGACTGAAGCTTTCTTT.

The rearrangement uses TRBV29-1 and TRBJ2-5; the D gene could be TRBD1 or TRBD2 (5 bases each). Deletions cut 3 bases from V and 5 bases from J, with 10 bases between. Germline lookup yields CDR1 SQVTM and CDR2 ANQGSEA. The CDR3 is made up of 12 amino acids. The CDR3 nucleotides read TGCAGCGTTGATCTGGGACGGGAGACCCAGTACTTC. Translated, it gives CSVDLGRETQYF.

With respect to this clonotype: At one end, the junction sequence differs from germline, possibly due to a read error. The genes are TRBV5-4 and TRBJ2-3; possible D gene TRBD1, 5 bases. The CDR3 has 13 residues. The V gene's germline CDR1 is SGHNT and CDR2 YYREEE (reference sequence). The CDR3 here is CASTPDSGYTQYF. The CDR3 coding sequence is TGCGCCAGCACCCCAGACAGTGGTTATACGCAGTATTTT.

The rearrangement joins TRBV20-1 to TRBJ2-3; tentative D call: TRBD1 (6 bases). Trimming removed 6 bases from V and 0 bases from J, with 16 bases in between. Germline assignment: CDR1 DFQATT and CDR2 SNEGSKA (reference sequence). The CDR3 length is 15 residues. The CDR3 DNA reads TGCAGTGCCGGGACACCAATTCGGAGCACAGATACGCAGTATTTT. As protein: CSAGTPIRSTDTQYF.

The CDR3 DNA sequence: TGTGCCAGCAGTTACGGGGGAGGACAGGGGGATAGTGTGCAGTACTTC. Translating it yields CASSYGGGQGDSVQYF. The chain has TRBV12-3 or TRBV12-4 and TRBJ2-7, with 10 bases that match TRBD1. V trimming: 4 bases; J trimming: 9 bases; junction bases outside the gene matches: 15. The CDR3 covers 16 residues.

The chain couples TRBV29-1 to TRBJ2-7, with D possibly TRBD1 on 5 matching bases. The CDR3 spans 14 residues. V lost 6 bases and J lost 7, with 22 bases in between. CDR1 and CDR2 (germline): SQVTM, ANQGSEA. CDR3 amino acids: CSVYDSSSYNEQYF. CDR3 DNA sequence: TGCAGCGTGTATGACAGCAGCTCCTACAATGAGCAGTACTTC.

This clonotype was recorded many times. A read error may produce the germline difference seen at one junction end. The J gene is TRBJ1-5, the V gene TRBV10-3; TRBD1 is a possible D gene (6 bases). Germline-derived CDR1 and CDR2 are ENHRY and SYGVKD. This CDR3 is built from 14 residues. Here the CDR3 reads CASSLSRGGQPQHF. The CDR3 DNA reads TGTGCCAGCAGTTTATCCAGGGGCGGTCAGCCCCAGCATTTT.

In this sample, this clonotype turned up many times. This chain uses TRBV19 with TRBJ1-5; no clear D gene. Deletions cut 6 bases from V and 2 bases from J, with 11 bases between. The germline V gene has CDR1 LNHDA and CDR2 SQIVND (reference sequence). The CDR3 is made up of 14 amino acids. The CDR3 DNA reads TGTGCCAGTAGCGACCATGAAGGCAATCAGCCCCAGCATTTT. Protein: CASSDHEGNQPQHF.

The chain recombines TRBV10-2 with TRBJ1-1; D not resolved. The CDR3 totals 14 residues. V was shortened by 6 bases and J by 0 bases, with 11 bases between the two germline ends. In germline, CDR1 is WSHSY, CDR2 SAAADI. DNA of the CDR3: TGCGCCAGCAGCAATAAGGGCCTGAACACTGAAGCTTTCTTT. Its translation: CASSNKGLNTEAFF.

About this clonotype: In this CDR3 the conserved last residue, phenylalanine or tryptophan, is missing, so a read error is likely. The chain links TRBV19 to TRBJ2-7; 10 bases align to TRBD2. This CDR3 is 13 amino acids long. V gave up 6 bases and J gave up 1 base; unmatched junction bases: 0. CDR1 is LNHDA, CDR2 SQIVND, per germline (reference sequence). CDR3 region: CASRLAGSYEQYS. The CDR3 DNA reads TGTGCCAGTAGACTAGCGGGATCCTACGAGCAGTACTCC.

About this clonotype itself: A much larger clone sits a single nucleotide away, making a read error possible. The chain is built from TRBV7-9 and TRBJ1-1; TRBD1 might be the D (5 bases). There are 15 residues in the CDR3. Germline assignment: CDR1 SEHNR and CDR2 FQNEAQ (reference sequence). The CDR3 here is CASSQFATENTEALF. As DNA, the CDR3 is TGTGCCAGCAGCCAATTTGCGACAGAAAACACTGAAGCTCTCTTT.

This clonotype appeared many times. The chain has TRBV4-1 and TRBJ1-2; TRBD1 is a possible D gene (5 bases). In germline, CDR1 is MGHRA, CDR2 YSYEKL. The CDR3 sequence is 15 residues long. V gave up 0 bases and J gave up 6 bases, with 14 bases separating them. For the CDR3, the DNA is TGCGCCAGCAGCCAAGATGTACGAGGGGTCAATGGCTACACCTTC. Translated, it gives CASSQDVRGVNGYTF.

This clonotype was observed once. This CDR3 fails to terminate in the conserved phenylalanine or tryptophan, so it likely reflects a read error. It is unclear where the CDR3 begins or ends on the DNA, so no DNA is shown, and the CDR3 is as TCRdb lists it. V usage is TRBV25-1 and J usage is TRBJ1-4. The CDR3 numbers 11 amino acids, ends counted. Germline CDR1 is MGHDK and CDR2 is SYGVNS. CDR3: CASSQTAGTNY.

The CDR3 reads CAIRDRTDTEAFF. CDR3 DNA sequence: TGTGCCATCAGGGACAGGACGGACACTGAAGCTTTCTTT. The chain combines TRBV10-3 with TRBJ1-1, with TRBD1 matching 7 bases. This CDR3 spans 13 amino acids. V shed 6 bases and J 3 bases; nucleotides not matched to a gene: 4. Germline assignment: CDR1 ENHRY and CDR2 SYGVKD.

Many counts were recorded for this clonotype. The V gene is TRBV2, the J gene TRBJ1-5; perhaps TRBD1 as D (5 bases). CDR3 length: 16 amino acids. From germline, CDR1 is SNHLY and CDR2 FYNNEI. V was cut by 4 bases and J by 2 bases, with 15 bases left in between. The CDR3 DNA follows: TGTGCCAGCAGTGTGTGGGGGGAGGTTGGCAATCAGCCCCAGCATTTT. It is translated as CASSVWGEVGNQPQHF.

The chain carries TRBV2 and TRBJ1-2, with a possible D match to TRBD1 (5 bases). Germline lookup yields CDR1 SNHLY and CDR2 FYNNEI. The CDR3 totals 17 residues. Trimming shortened V by 7 bases and J by 2 bases, and 23 bases separated the two germline ends. The CDR3 sequence: CASTGAVGLGANYGYTF. The CDR3 DNA reads TGTGCCAGCACTGGAGCGGTTGGGTTAGGGGCCAACTATGGCTACACCTTC.

This clonotype appeared a few times. The chain combines TRBV2 with TRBJ2-3, with TRBD2 matching over 13 bases. CDR1 is SNHLY, CDR2 FYNNEI, per germline. CDR3 length equals 14 residues. V shed 7 bases and J 7 bases; nucleotides not matched to a gene: 5. CDR3 sequence (DNA): TGTGCCAGCACCCCGGGACTAGCGGGGAATACGCAGTATTTT. This codes for CASTPGLAGNTQYF.